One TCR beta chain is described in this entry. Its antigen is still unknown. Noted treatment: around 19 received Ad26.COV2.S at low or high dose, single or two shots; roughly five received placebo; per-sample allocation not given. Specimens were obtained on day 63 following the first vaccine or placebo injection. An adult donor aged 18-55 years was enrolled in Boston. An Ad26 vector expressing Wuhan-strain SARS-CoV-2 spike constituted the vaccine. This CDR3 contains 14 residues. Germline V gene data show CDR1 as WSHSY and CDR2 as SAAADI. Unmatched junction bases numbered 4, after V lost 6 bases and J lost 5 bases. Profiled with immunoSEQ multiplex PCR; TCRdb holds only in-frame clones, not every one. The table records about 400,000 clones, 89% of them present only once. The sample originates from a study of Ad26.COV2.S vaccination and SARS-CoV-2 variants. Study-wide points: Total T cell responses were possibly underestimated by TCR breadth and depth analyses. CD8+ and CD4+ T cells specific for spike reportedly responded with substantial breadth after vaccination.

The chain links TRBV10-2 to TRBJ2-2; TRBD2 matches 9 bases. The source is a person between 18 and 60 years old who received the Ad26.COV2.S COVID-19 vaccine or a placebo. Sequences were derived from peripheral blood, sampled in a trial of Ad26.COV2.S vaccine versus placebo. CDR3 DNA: TGCGCCAGCAGGGTAGCGGGAGCGACCGGGGAGCTGTTTTTT. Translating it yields CASRVAGATGELFF.